This TCR beta chain was sequenced for a study of cytomegalovirus exposure and HLA in healthy donors. This cohort consisted of healthy bone marrow donors. The PCR contained 60 Vbeta and 13 Jbeta primers. Method: immunoSEQ multiplex PCR; TCRdb's copy keeps in-frame clones and lacks some. Counted here are tens of thousands of clones, more than 70% occurring once; the ten biggest clones make up less than 4.5%. This clone appeared once. Its antigen is still unknown. The V and J ends lost 2 bases and 4 bases, in that order; junction bases with no gene match: 7. Per the germline V gene, CDR1 is SEHNR and CDR2 is FQNEAQ (reference sequence). This CDR3 contains 15 residues. The study, taken as a whole, reports: The availability of immune exposure information extended only to CMV serostatus.

What was sequenced was PBMCs. The rearrangement links TRBV7-9 to TRBJ2-5, with 7 bases that match TRBD1. The receptor's source is a man in his thirties or forties in good health and CMV-seronegative. The CDR3 is CASSLSGTVRETQYF. The CDR3 DNA sequence: TGTGCCAGCAGCTTATCAGGGACAGTCCGAGAGACCCAGTACTTC.